The 12 T cell receptor beta chains reported below all come from one sample, sequenced in a study of blood T cell repertoires in COVID-19. Here immunoSEQ multiplex PCR was the method, and the copy in TCRdb shows in-frame clones only, minus some. The sample holds approximately 490,000 clones, around 87% seen once. The sequencing input was PBMCs or T cells enriched from blood (not recorded which). The origin of the receptors is a woman aged 18-29 years who had recovered from COVID-19.

The chain links TRBV15 to TRBJ1-1, with D perhaps matching TRBD1 (6 bases). V was shortened by 8 bases and J by 5 bases, with 15 bases between the two germline ends. Germline V gene lookup returns CDR1 LNHNV and CDR2 YYDKDF (reference sequence). The CDR3 has 13 amino acids. This CDR3 reads CATAPRGGTEAFF. CDR3 coding DNA: TGTGCCACCGCCCCTAGGGGGGGGACTGAAGCTTTCTTT.

DNA for the CDR3: TGTGCCTGGAGTGTAAGTGCAGGCTATGGCTACACCTTC. This sequence encodes CAWSVSAGYGYTF. The chain couples TRBV30 to TRBJ1-2; D remains unclear. Germline CDR1 GTSNPN, CDR2 SVGIG (reference sequence). V was shortened by 0 bases and J by 4 bases, with 9 bases between the two germline ends. The CDR3 totals 13 residues.

This clone was picked up a small number of times. The rearrangement uses TRBV2 and TRBJ1-2; D call uncertain. The V gene's germline CDR1 is SNHLY and CDR2 FYNNEI. With 6 bases removed from V and 0 bases from J, the gap between germline ends came to 14 bases. There are 15 residues in the CDR3. The chain's CDR3 is CASSPSTGSNYGYTF. The DNA for the CDR3 is TGTGCCAGCAGCCCATCGACGGGATCTAACTATGGCTACACCTTC.

The chain employs TRBV14 and TRBJ1-4; D is unresolved. Looked up from germline, CDR1 is SGHDN and CDR2 is FVKESK. The CDR3 has 15 residues. V was shortened by 2 bases and J by 0 bases, with 7 bases between the two germline ends. CDR3 nucleotide sequence: TGTGCCAGCAGCCAAAACCGCGCAACTAATGAAAAACTGTTTTTT. Its protein is CASSQNRATNEKLFF. Looking up the rest from reference TRBV14 and TRBJ1-4 gives the full variable domain: EAGVTQFPSHSVIEKGQTVTLRCDPISGHDNLYWYRRVMGKEIKFLLHFVKESKQDESGMPNNRFLAERTGGTYSTLKVQPAELEDSGVYFCASSQNRATNEKLFFGSGTQLSVL.

The rearrangement uses TRBV5-1 and TRBJ2-7; maybe TRBD2 (5 bases). The CDR3 has 14 amino acids. V was cut by 1 base and J by 3 bases, with 11 bases left in between. Germline values: CDR1 SGHRS, CDR2 YFSETQ. In DNA form, the CDR3 reads TGCGCCAGCAGCTTGAGAGGGCACTACTACGAGCAGTACTTC. Translating gives CASSLRGHYYEQYF.

This sequence joins TRBV6-2 or TRBV6-3 and TRBJ1-2; no clear D gene. This CDR3 spans 16 amino acids. The V gene's germline CDR1 is MNHEY and CDR2 SVGEGT. Trimming removed 0 bases from V and 3 bases from J, with 14 bases in between. The CDR3 reads CASSYSESPSYYGYTF. In nucleotides, the CDR3 is TGTGCCAGCAGTTACTCTGAGTCGCCGAGTTACTATGGCTACACCTTC.

The chain couples TRBV6-5 to TRBJ2-7; unclear D gene. The CDR3 length is 14 residues. V gave up 4 bases and J gave up 9 bases, with 19 bases separating them. From germline, CDR1 is MNHEY and CDR2 SVGAGI. This CDR3 is CASSSTTVSPGQYF. In DNA, the CDR3 is TGTGCCAGCAGTTCCACCACAGTTTCTCCCGGGCAGTACTTC.

The chain uses TRBV18 and TRBJ1-1; D call uncertain. The V gene's germline CDR1 is KGHSH and CDR2 LQKENI. This CDR3 has 15 residues. Trimming stripped 0 bases from V and 1 base from J, with 9 bases between. CDR3 coding DNA: TGTGCCAGCTCACCACCGTCGAGATCGAACACTGAAGCTTTCTTT. This sequence encodes CASSPPSRSNTEAFF.

V and J are TRBV11-3 and TRBJ2-2, with 9 bases matching TRBD1. V gave up 4 bases and J gave up 3 bases; unmatched junction bases: 9. This CDR3 is built from 17 residues. CDR1 and CDR2 from the germline V gene are SGHNT and YENEEA. The CDR3 sequence is CASSSPRQGGDTGELFF. CDR3 bases: TGTGCCAGCAGCTCCCCTAGACAGGGGGGGGACACCGGGGAGCTGTTTTTT.

The gene calls are TRBV12-3 or TRBV12-4 and TRBJ2-2; D unclear. The CDR3 length is 13 residues. Trimming cost V 10 bases and J 0 bases, with 9 bases left between them. The CDR3 sequence is CATLTTNTGELFF. The CDR3 DNA follows: TGTGCCACCTTAACTACGAACACCGGGGAGCTGTTTTTT.

The chain couples TRBV5-4 to TRBJ1-3, with 8 bases aligning to TRBD1. This CDR3 region has 16 residues. Germline V gene sequence: CDR1 SGHNT, CDR2 YYREEE (reference sequence). Losses at the gene ends were 1 base for V and 3 bases for J; bases not matched to a gene: 6. The CDR3 region is CASSLKTGAGGNTIYF. The CDR3 nucleotides read TGTGCCAGCAGCTTGAAGACAGGGGCCGGTGGAAACACCATATATTTT.

The CDR3 DNA is TGTGCCAGCAGCCAAGGGACTGTCAGGTCACCCCTCCACTTT. This encodes CASSQGTVRSPLHF. The V call is TRBV14, the J call TRBJ1-6; D is ambiguous. The CDR3 runs 14 residues. In germline, CDR1 is SGHDN, CDR2 FVKESK. Trimming shortened V by 1 base and J by 10 bases, and 11 bases separated the two germline ends.